A single sample gave rise to the 9 T cell receptor beta chains below, sequenced in a study of cytomegalovirus exposure and HLA in healthy donors. Amplification used 60 Vbeta primers and 13 Jbeta primers. Here immunoSEQ multiplex PCR was the method, and the copy in TCRdb shows in-frame clones only, minus some. Its table records 60,000 to 75,000 clones. Sequencing used PBMCs. These receptors all stem from a woman aged 25 to 39 in good health and CMV-seronegative.

The chain is built from TRBV6-5 and TRBJ2-7; D gene unclear. Germline CDR1 and CDR2: MNHEY and SVGAGI. This CDR3 spans 12 amino acids. The germline V and J ends were trimmed by 6 bases and 3 bases, with 9 bases remaining between them. CDR3 bases: TGTGCCAGCAGCTCTACTGTCTACGAGCAGTACTTC. It specifies CASSSTVYEQYF.

The rearrangement joins TRBV6-4 to TRBJ2-7, with TRBD2 identical over 8 bases. The CDR3 length is 15 residues. Germline values: CDR1 MRHNA, CDR2 SNTAGT. J gave up 2 bases and V 2 bases, and 5 bases lay outside the gene matches. CDR3 loop: CASSDQAGGTYEQYF. As DNA, the CDR3 is TGTGCCAGCAGTGACCAGGCGGGGGGAACCTACGAGCAGTACTTC.

The chain uses TRBV6-5 and TRBJ2-3, with D perhaps TRBD2 (5 bases). Germline V gene data show CDR1 as MNHEY and CDR2 as SVGAGI. The CDR3 length is 14 residues. V gave up 4 bases and J gave up 2 bases, with 10 bases separating them. CDR3 DNA sequence: TGTGCCAGCAGTTCCCCGACTAACACAGATACGCAGTATTTT. Residues: CASSSPTNTDTQYF.

J is TRBJ2-1 and V is TRBV29-1; 10 positions match TRBD1. J lost 5 bases, V lost 7 bases, and 5 bases had no gene match. This CDR3 has 13 amino acids. Germline CDR1 is SQVTM and CDR2 is ANQGSEA. Here the CDR3 DNA reads TGCAGCGCTTCGACAGGGGGCAACAATGAGCAGTTCTTC. It is translated as CSASTGGNNEQFF.

The V call is TRBV25-1, the J call TRBJ2-7; TRBD1 matches at 10 bases. In germline, CDR1 is MGHDK, CDR2 SYGVNS. The J segment lost 3 bases and the V segment lost 2 bases, leaving 4 bases of the junction unmatched. The CDR3 spans 15 residues. CDR3 amino acids: CASSEKGDRGYEQYF. CDR3 DNA sequence: TGTGCCAGCAGTGAAAAAGGGGACAGGGGCTACGAGCAGTACTTC.

The V and J genes are TRBV28 and TRBJ1-3, with D unclear. V shed 6 bases and J shed 2 bases, with 11 bases lying between them. CDR3 length: 14 amino acids. Germline V gene lookup returns CDR1 MDHEN and CDR2 SYDVKM. CDR3 residues: CASSPSPPGNTIYF. CDR3 sequence (DNA): TGTGCCAGCAGCCCCTCCCCCCCTGGAAACACCATATATTTT.

This rearrangement joins TRBV4-1 to TRBJ2-7; weak D call: TRBD2 (5 bases). The CDR3 loop spans 13 amino acids. Trimming removed 4 bases at V and 3 bases at J, with 10 bases between. Germline values: CDR1 MGHRA, CDR2 YSYEKL. CDR3 in DNA: TGCGCCAGCAGCCCCGAGGGCCGCTACGAGCAGTACTTC. Its translation: CASSPEGRYEQYF.

This chain joins TRBV4-2 and TRBJ1-1; D gene unclear. Germline-derived CDR1 and CDR2 are LGHNA and YNFKEQ. The CDR3 loop spans 14 amino acids. The germline V and J ends were trimmed by 2 bases and 3 bases, with 10 bases remaining between them. Written as DNA, the CDR3 is TGTGCCAGCAGCCAAAGGGCGGGAGACACTGAAGCTTTCTTT. Its translation: CASSQRAGDTEAFF.

J is TRBJ1-2 and V is TRBV5-4; D not resolved. Germline V gene lookup returns CDR1 SGHNT and CDR2 YYREEE (reference sequence). The CDR3 extends over 13 amino acids. V lost 1 base to trimming and J lost 5 bases, with 9 bases between them. This chain's CDR3 is CASSLTQPYGYTF. CDR3 nucleotide sequence: TGTGCCAGCAGCTTGACACAGCCGTATGGCTACACCTTC.